The subject of this entry is one TCR beta chain. Its antigen is unknown. Per-base qualities were not stored, and no clone one base away is much larger. Ends trimmed: V by 2 bases, J by 7 bases; bases unmatched to a gene: 6. Measured from the cysteine to the phenylalanine, the CDR3 is 15 residues long. Of the read, only the CDR3 DNA is kept; its 45 bases are in frame from base 1. CDR1 LNHDA and CDR2 SQIVND are derived from the germline V gene (reference sequence). Explained via the paper, the time point label denotes: pre-sensitization, week 0. The treatment or condition label, as the study defines it: therapeutic diphenylcyclopropenone sensitization with weekly scalp DPC. At each patch-test visit, blood was drawn before the patch test was applied. To be eligible, patients had to be aged 18 to 70, diagnosed with alopecia and judged suitable for DPC therapy, while pregnant patients were excluded. Total RNA was extracted from unfractionated whole blood that had been collected in Tempus Blood RNA tubes.

These data belong to a study of human T cells and chemical hapten exposure (dated by TCRdb to the early 2020s). Study-level background: For sensitization, 2% DPC in acetone was applied to a 2 cm by 2 cm area of upper inner arm skin. Blood samples were taken from patients before sensitization (week 0) and then at 2, 6 and about 24 weeks after DPC sensitization. Patch tests used Finn chambers with 0.01% DPC on the upper back, scored after 6 days by International Contact Dermatitis Research Group standards. The patient cohort, mostly female, included alopecia areata with under or over 50% scalp involvement, alopecia totalis and alopecia universalis. This study followed changes in the peripheral blood TCR repertoire in vivo during primary and secondary sensitization of alopecia patients to the hapten diphenylcyclopropenone (DPC). Patients additionally received weekly therapeutic DPC doses to the scalp throughout the roughly 26-week study period. Under 30 alopecia patients gave blood for TCR sequencing at one to four time points (pre-sensitization, 2, 6 and 24 weeks). Libraries were pooled for sequencing, and variation in per-sample TCR yields was attributed mainly to small differences in library volumes within the pool.

Findings and caveats that apply to the study as a whole: No change with DPC sensitization was found in the number of TCRs above 1 in 1000 frequency, and no evidence of global repertoire structure alterations was found. All patients had alopecia, a presumed autoimmune disease, so their immune response might differ from that of healthy individuals. A positive correlation was found between the number of PT1 expanded TCRs and patch test score, with significance reached at thresholds 8, 16 and 32 but not 4. Repeated subsampling changed both the strength of the expansion versus patch-test correlation and the threshold at which the correlation became significant. Expanded TCRs formed significantly more large CDR3 similarity clusters than pre-sensitization or healthy control sets, consistent with antigen-driven responses.

Libraries were made using RACE. The sample was run on a NextSeq 500. During library preparation, unique molecular identifiers were attached to individual cDNA molecules so that TCRs could be counted in a quantitative, reproducible way. For every blood RNA sample, sequencing covered both the TCR alpha and TCR beta chains. In the paper's pipeline: The median number of TCRs per sample was 95,638, ranging from roughly 23,224 to 690,600. The Decombinator software suite was used to annotate V, J and CDR3 in the TCR reads. Every sample was subsampled to the same number of TCRs (28,000) for the PS versus PT1 abundance plots. TCRs were defined as expanded if absent before sensitization and observed at least eight times at the 2-week time point. The public sequencing data were trimmed at Q25 with fastp and processed into clonotypes with MiXCR by TCRdb, which kept only in-frame beta chains. Each CDR3 protein appears once, grouped with its most common genes and DNA. These V and J calls rely on TCRdb rather than the paper's analysis. For this sample there are some 360,000 distinct CDR3 sequences; around 5.5% appear just once. The ten biggest clones cover 2% to 3% of the sample.

The sequence derives from a woman aged 45-60 years with alopecia areata. Some clones in this sample may be carry-over from other donors' samples. The chain was built from TRBV19 and TRBJ2-1, and 9 junction bases match TRBD2. The sequences come from whole blood, collected in connection with sensitization to the hapten diphenylcyclopropenone (DPC). The nucleotides are TGTGCCAGTAGTATATCGGCGGGGGGGAATAATGAGCAGTTCTTC. It translates to CASSISAGGNNEQFF.